This T cell receptor (beta chain) was retrieved from a study of T-cell memory formation after mild COVID-19. Overall study context: Largely donor-specific TCR clusters were found. General study results and limits: Clones that contracted clustered mainly in CM and EM if CD4+ and in EMRA if CD8+.

TCRdb recomputed calls from the 5' RACE reads with MiXCR, one row per CDR3 protein. The data contain about 560,000 distinct CDR3 sequences, approximately 15% of them singletons. Regarding this clonotype: Antigen: not known.

The V end was cut by 6 bases, the J end by 8 bases, with 10 bases between. The germline V gene encodes CDR1 LGHDT and CDR2 YNNKEL (reference sequence). The CDR3 has 11 amino acids. Source material: PBMCs or a T cell subset sorted from them (not recorded which). This clonotype originated in an adult woman who had mild COVID-19 (a few samples of this study predate the infection). Cell type and time point are not known. The chain recombines TRBV3-1 with TRBJ1-2, with D unclear. The CDR3 DNA reads TGTGCCAGCAGATCAGCCCGCGGCTACACCTTC. Its translation is CASRSARGYTF.